This T cell receptor (beta chain) was sequenced during a study of molecular identifiers for immune sequencing clone quantification. Deletions cut 4 bases from V and 3 bases from J, with 13 bases between. Looked up from germline, CDR1 is PRHDT and CDR2 is FYEKMQ (reference sequence). This CDR3 has 15 amino acids. This clonotype was detected only a few times. Naive CD8 sequencing libraries were generated from about 19,000 to 1,100,000 sorted cells, with 10%, 30% or 50% RNA as input. Listed TCR primers, together with previously described methods, were used for the bulk TCR libraries. TCRdb ran MiXCR on the PCR reads and lists one entry per CDR3 protein. The data contain under 600,000 distinct CDR3 sequences, around a fifth of them singletons.

V usage is TRBV13 and J usage is TRBJ2-1, with a weak D call TRBD1 (5 bases). The source material was naive CD8+ T cells from blood, with Jurkat cell RNA spiked in. As to subset: FACS-sorted CD8+CD4-CCR7+CD45RA+ naive T cells. The source is a human donor in good health. Some libraries in this study had Jurkat cell RNA spiked in. The CDR3 sequence is CASSSLGDNYNEQFF. In DNA form, the CDR3 reads TGTGCCAGCAGCTCCCTAGGGGATAACTACAATGAGCAGTTCTTC.